The entry below describes one TCR beta chain. The data were obtained in a study of blood T cell repertoires in COVID-19. Study information: T cells, B-cell-depleted T cells, or PBMCs provided the cDNA or gDNA that served as material.

Generated by immunoSEQ multiplex PCR, the TCRdb table keeps only in-frame clones and is missing some. The sample records 140,000 to 150,000 clones, roughly 76% being singletons. CDR3 size: 15 residues. Trimming removed 0 bases from V and 2 bases from J, with 13 bases in between. The germline gives CDR1 GTSNPN, CDR2 SVGIG (reference sequence). The rearrangement links TRBV30 to TRBJ2-5; D is unclear. This clonotype was obtained from a human donor with acute or convalescent COVID-19. The donor label of this sample is uncertain. The sample taken for sequencing was peripheral blood. The CDR3 DNA reads TGTGCCTGGAGTGTCGGCGGCGCTAGTCAAGAGACCCAGTACTTC. Its translation: CAWSVGGASQETQYF.